Described below is a single T cell receptor (beta chain) sequence and its context. Its specificity is unknown. CD8 cells classed as naive were CD45RO-negative and positively selected for CCR7, excluding terminally differentiated effector memory CD45RA+ cells. Profiled with immunoSEQ multiplex PCR; TCRdb holds only in-frame clones, not every one. Altogether about 680,000 clones are present, 90% to 95% being singletons, with the ten largest covering approximately 22%. This CDR3 comprises 11 residues. Germline V CDR1 and CDR2: WNHNN, SYGVQD (reference sequence). V was clipped by 0 bases and J by 10 bases, with 4 bases between them. This specimen comes from a study of shared clonotypes between healthy human individuals. Study-level points and caveats: Larger richness was generally estimated for naive than memory subsets. Genetic and exposure-history diversity was limited by the few donors. Non-shared clonotypes showed lower generation probabilities than clonotypes common to all four donors. When naive CD4 clonotypes were compared across a handful of donors, roughly 4.9% were shared.

The sequence was obtained from a young man in good health. The specimen sequenced was naive CD8+ T cells sorted from blood. J is TRBJ2-1 and V is TRBV10-1; D not resolved. The CDR3 sequence: CASSESREQFF. In nucleotides, the CDR3 is TGCGCCAGCAGTGAGTCGCGGGAGCAGTTCTTC.